This T cell receptor beta chain was observed in a study of blood T cell repertoires in COVID-19. Sequencing used immunoSEQ multiplex PCR; TCRdb keeps in-frame clones, though not all of them. The sample yields over 95,000 clones, roughly 90% seen once. In germline, CDR1 is MDHEN, CDR2 SYDVKM. J lost 10 bases, V lost 3 bases, and 8 bases had no gene match. CDR3 length: 15 amino acids. This clone was observed a single time. Material: peripheral blood. The chain links TRBV28 to TRBJ1-6, with TRBD1 identical over 8 bases. The receptor comes from a woman aged 70-85 years who had recovered from COVID-19. CDR3 sequence (DNA): TGTGCCAGCAGTTTCCGACAGGGGTGGGGATCACCCCTCCACTTT. Amino acids: CASSFRQGWGSPLHF.